The clone carrying this T cell receptor (beta chain) was counted ten times or more. There were no patients who had received any treatment before thyroid surgery. The V end lost 5 bases, the J end lost 4 bases, and 15 bases lay between the germline ends. This CDR3 region has 14 residues. Per germline, CDR1 SNHLY and CDR2 FYNNEI. These data are taken from a study of metastatic and nonmetastatic thyroid tumors. Overall study: Repertoires of blood and of tissue (tumor or nodule) from malignant and benign thyroid patients were compared.

As handled by the study authors: Using the CDR3 differences seen across clinicopathological groups, the authors built a distant-metastasis classifier for papillary thyroid cancer, which was meant to discriminate distant-metastatic patients. MiXCR reprocessed the PCR reads for TCRdb. The V and J calls were not made by the authors but by TCRdb's processing. The table shows tens of thousands of clones, with more than 14% occurring only once. The V and J genes are TRBV2 and TRBJ2-7; D is unclear. The sequence came from a male donor with papillary thyroid cancer or a benign thyroid nodule (not recorded which). Some clones in this sample may be carry-over from other donors' samples. Sequenced input: blood. The CDR3: CASSPTGLWYEQYF. CDR3 in DNA: TGTGCCAGCAGTCCTACGGGTTTGTGGTACGAGCAGTACTTC.